This T cell receptor beta chain is drawn from a study of cytomegalovirus exposure and HLA in healthy donors (dated by TCRdb to about 2017). About the full investigation: According to an earlier analysis of a few hundred of the donors, about 170 million T cells yielded 117 million unique TCR beta sequences and approximately 300 Gb of sequence data. Class I and class II HLA loci were covered by the typing at four-digit resolution. The study profiled the T cell repertoires of about 640 subjects by immunosequencing and related them to cytomegalovirus serostatus. A later genetic analysis used genome-wide SNP genotypes for about 60% of the roughly 670 donors, treating that subset as a discovery cohort. An earlier analysis of 587 of the donors used high-throughput TCR beta sequencing to judge whether each TCR beta V gene segment behaved as functional or pseudogenic. In a later analysis, previously published TCR beta repertoires from 666 donors were re-analyzed and high-resolution HLA genotyping was added so that TCR occurrence patterns could be studied. Of the 350 to 450 genotyped donors, roughly 80% fell in the genetic ancestry cluster associated with self-reported Caucasian donors. An early release covering just under 650 HLA-typed donors comprised around 300 gigabases of sequencing data and around 80 million unique TCR sequences. Across some 400 genotyped donors of the cohort, an average of about 240,000 unique TCR beta nucleotide sequences per donor were sequenced, and 15% to 20% of those sequences were non-productive. The aim of the study was to test whether cataloging public T cell receptors could identify signatures of past pathogen exposure. To predict cytomegalovirus infection status, the study brought together high-throughput TCR immunosequencing, statistical association of individual TCRs with disease status, and machine learning. Typing coverage varied by locus: about 620-630 donors for A, B, C, DRB1 and DQB1; approximately 520 for DQA1; approximately 570 for DPA1; under 490 for DPB1. Besides the first cohort of 550 to 750 subjects, a separate validation cohort made up of roughly 120 different subjects was used. Donor age, sex, ethnicity and CMV serostatus were compiled together with the repertoire data. Four or five DR-DQ haplotypes were handled as single units for association and clustering because linkage in the cohort was strong. Every discovery cohort repertoire had been produced on one sequencing platform. Rather than using new phenotypic data, the later analysis identified candidate immune exposures from TCR beta sequences and from how often those sequences occurred across donors. Overall study results and their limits: Compared with the roughly 700-donor mean, donors in an Asian-associated ancestry cluster had fewer N-insertions in productive TCRs, according to a later genetic analysis. In a later analysis, TCR association rates were found to vary across HLA loci, with the most associated TCRs seen for DRB1 alleles and the fewest for HLA-C alleles. In the study, approximately 150 TCR beta chains were listed as associated with cytomegalovirus. In a later analysis, HLA-associated TCR beta chains showed more clonal expansion and lower generation probabilities than non-associated chains that were equally common. In both the original and validation cohorts, the classifier was reported to diagnose cytomegalovirus status with high specificity and sensitivity. In a later analysis, around 15,000 TCR beta sequences were associated with specific HLA alleles at a false discovery rate of 0.05. When HLA alleles, especially DR and DQ, strongly co-occurred, attributing TCR associations to individual alleles was difficult. The authors suggested that the approach could potentially be generalized to other disease states and immunological phenotypes. Because HLA typing was missing for some donors at each locus, association tests included only the typed subset. In an earlier analysis of 587 of the donors, most TCR beta V segments appeared in productive rearrangements about 87% or about 30% of the time, broadly matching IMGT annotations. Some IMGT-functional V segments, including TRBV6-2 and TRBV6-3, could not be distinguished by the 87-base-pair reads and were therefore excluded. Immune exposure information for the cohort was limited to CMV serostatus. A further reported finding was that TCR beta sequences accurately predicted the HLA-A and HLA-B alleles for most subjects in the first cohort. In a later analysis, most CMV-associated TCR beta chains were found to appear HLA-restricted, with HLA associations seemingly driven largely by CMV exposure. Across donors, most TCR sequences were observed very rarely, whereas some public TCRs were present in many individuals. Correlated functional status among segregating V segments might reflect linkage disequilibrium, but an unknown experimental factor could not be ruled out. In a later analysis, several top co-occurrence clusters were reported to appear linked to parvovirus B19, influenza, CMV and Epstein-Barr virus. A cluster of highly shared sequence variants was judged likely to represent a technical artifact of the sequencing pipeline. Some 16 rarely observed V segments, including chromosome 9 orphons, were excluded from the earlier analysis of just under 600 of the donors because counts were too low. This cohort had only TCR beta chains sequenced, and the lack of alpha or paired-chain data limited which features could be detected. An association between a missense DCLRE1C variant and V-gene and J-gene trimming of TCR beta chains was found in a later genetic analysis and replicated in an independent cohort. Presence/absence analyses assumed roughly uniform sequencing depth across donors, an assumption that may not hold. In vitro tests confirmed that a few of the cytomegalovirus-associated TCR beta chains recognize cytomegalovirus antigens.

Library creation used the immunoSEQ multiplex PCR assay. For the multiplex PCR, a mixture combining 60 forward primers for TCR Vbeta segments and 13 reverse primers for TCR Jbeta segments was used. Amplification of the CDR3 region of rearranged TCR beta genes was performed with a multiplex PCR assay on genomic DNA. The amplified TCR beta libraries were sequenced on the Illumina HiSeq System as 87-base-pair reads. The published analysis was carried out like this. Across the roughly 640 repertoires, a later analysis counted 78 million or so unique TCR beta chains, approximately 10 million of which were shared by at least two donors. A nearest-neighbor algorithm error-corrected the raw reads and collapsed the reads into unique sequences, merging closely related sequences to remove PCR and sequencing errors. To assign V, D and J gene segments, CDR3 sequences were aligned to IMGT reference sequences. For a sequence to be retained, a match of at least six nucleotides to both a V gene segment and a J gene segment was required. A rearrangement was called productive if the CDR3 had no stop codons and remained in frame with V and J, and every other rearrangement was called non-productive. Following IMGT convention, CDR3 was defined as the stretch from the second conserved V-encoded cysteine up to the conserved J-encoded phenylalanine. The earlier analysis of some 550 of the donors excluded any sequence lacking an unambiguous match to a single V gene segment. In an earlier analysis of about 590 of the donors, a V segment was called functional when productive rearrangements were above 56.7%, and segregating when the standard deviation between donors exceeded 5%. To diagnose cytomegalovirus status from the catalog of TCR beta chain sequences, a statistical classification framework was built. V and J gene assignment, in a later analysis, came from comparing TCR nucleotide sequences with IMGT/GENE-DB human TR gene sequences. A later analysis assigned CDR3 sequences and most-parsimonious VDJ recombination scenarios with the TCRdist pipeline. In a later analysis, every TCR beta chain was defined by the combination of its CDR3 amino acid sequence and its V-gene family, and reads without a unique V-gene family were dropped. To address suspected cross-contamination and a sequencing artifact, a later analysis removed around 590 highly shared, low-generation-probability nucleotide sequences. A later analysis calculated a clonal expansion index for each public chain from normalized within-repertoire ranks of inferred template counts. In a later analysis, generation probabilities were computed with a VDJ recombination model fitted to out-of-frame rearrangements, and the resulting probabilities were checked against IGoR. In a later analysis, TCR-TCR, TCR-HLA and TCR-CMV co-occurrence was scored with hypergeometric tests, and a repertoire-size bias correction was applied to TCR pairs. False discovery rates were estimated in a later analysis by permuting HLA or CMV assignments 20 times. A later analysis grouped co-occurring TCRs with DBSCAN, adding TCRdist sequence similarity when clustering within HLA-allele-positive subsets. For co-occurrence clustering, repertoires with fewer than 30,000 or more than 120,000 public chains were excluded, along with a handful of repertoires with anomalous nucleotide sharing. As stored in TCRdb, this immuneACCESS dataset retains in-frame rearrangements with V and J assigned. A fraction of the clones does not appear; measured against another copy, unresolved V genes explain less than half of the discrepancy, and the remainder lacks a known reason. The V and J calls and clone size are taken from that table; D and trimming were inferred from the DNA. The sample profile shows about 57,000 clones; about 69% of them were found once. Of the sample, roughly 7.1% is held by the ten largest clones.

The cohort consisted of approximately 690 healthy bone marrow donors. At the time of sampling, every cohort member was nominally healthy, though immune exposures that went unrecorded were likely present. The donor was CMV seropositive and was included in the group of approximately 300 seropositive cohort members. Every donor gave a peripheral blood sample, and the peripheral blood mononuclear cells from that sample were used for TCR beta sequencing. The Qiagen DNeasy Blood Extraction Kit was used to extract genomic DNA from the blood cell samples. About this clone itself: Its antigen remains undetermined. No base quality values were provided; no much bigger clone lies one nucleotide off.

CDR1 and CDR2 (ENHRY, SYGVKD) derive from the germline V gene. The CDR3 starts with the cysteine, ends with the phenylalanine, and has 15 residues. The read is trimmed to its CDR3 DNA, 45 bases read in frame from base 1. V is cut back by 6 bases and J by 5 bases, with 12 bases in the junction unmatched. The receptor was derived from a young man in good health and CMV-seropositive. The chain was built from TRBV10-3 and TRBJ1-1, with 7 junctional bases fitting TRBD1. Input material: PBMCs. The nucleotide sequence reads as follows: TGTGCCATCAGGGCGCTAGGGGGCGGTGGGACTGAAGCTTTCTTT. The encoded protein is CAIRALGGGGTEAFF.